Below are 17 T cell receptor beta chains sequenced from a single sample in a study of shared clonotypes between healthy human individuals. This table comes from immunoSEQ multiplex PCR, and its TCRdb copy is limited to in-frame clones, with some not included. The table lists 2.5 million or so clones, approximately 90% of them singletons. Sample: naive CD4+ T cells sorted from blood. Subset noted: CD45RA+ positively selected. The receptors derive from a young man in good health.

The rearrangement links TRBV5-5 to TRBJ2-7; D might be TRBD1 or TRBD2, each matching 5 bases. Germline CDR1 is SGHKS and CDR2 is YYEKEE (reference sequence). The CDR3 sequence is 15 residues long. Deletions cut 4 bases from V and 4 bases from J, with 18 bases between. CDR3 loop: CASSHGGQGAYEQYF. CDR3 nucleotide sequence: TGTGCCAGCAGCCATGGTGGGCAGGGAGCGTACGAGCAGTACTTC. The full variable domain, rest sourced from reference TRBV5-5 and TRBJ2-7, is DAGVTQSPTHLIKTRGQQVTLRCSPISGHKSVSWYQQVLGQGPQFIFQYYEKEERGRGNFPDRFSARQFPNYSSELNVNALLLGDSALYLCASSHGGQGAYEQYFGPGTRLTVT.

This chain joins TRBV29-1 and TRBJ1-1; 8 nucleotides line up with TRBD1. V lost 2 bases to trimming and J lost 7 bases; unmatched junction nucleotides: 3. Per germline, CDR1 SQVTM and CDR2 ANQGSEA. The CDR3 runs to 12 residues. The CDR3 region has the DNA TGCAGCGTTGAACAGGGGGCTGGTGAAGCTTTCTTT. This encodes CSVEQGAGEAFF.

This sequence joins TRBV10-3 and TRBJ2-1; 8 bases are shared with TRBD2. V dropped 2 bases and J dropped 6; count of bases not matched to a gene: 6. The CDR3 extends over 15 amino acids. CDR1 and CDR2 (germline): ENHRY, SYGVKD. CDR3 DNA sequence: TGTGCCATCAGTGAGGTAACGGGGGGGCCCAATGAGCAGTTCTTC. Its translation is CAISEVTGGPNEQFF.

This chain connects TRBV5-4 to TRBJ2-4; D is undetermined. The CDR3 loop spans 12 amino acids. The germline V and J ends were trimmed by 0 bases and 11 bases, with 9 bases remaining between them. The V gene's germline CDR1 is SGHNT and CDR2 YYREEE (reference sequence). CDR3 coding DNA: TGTGCCAGCAGCTTGGACTCTGGGGTTCAGTACTTC. It codes for CASSLDSGVQYF. The whole variable domain, remainder taken from reference TRBV5-4 and TRBJ2-4, is ETGVTQSPTHLIKTRGQQVTLRCSSQSGHNTVSWYQQALGQGPQFIFQYYREEENGRGNFPPRFSGLQFPNYSSELNVNALELDDSALYLCASSLDSGVQYFGAGTRLSVL.

Regarding this clone: The same CDR3 is also encoded by other DNA sequences in this sample. The CDR3 nucleotides are TGTGCCAGCAGTTTATCGAATTCACCCCTCCACTTT. As protein: CASSLSNSPLHF. The chain is built from TRBV27 and TRBJ1-6; unclear D gene. Per the germline V gene, CDR1 is MNHEY and CDR2 is SMNVEV (reference sequence). The length of the CDR3 is 12 residues. Trimming stripped 0 bases from V and 7 bases from J, with 1 base between.

This chain joins TRBV27 and TRBJ2-3, with 15 bases fitting TRBD2. Germline assignment: CDR1 MNHEY and CDR2 SMNVEV (reference sequence). Germline trimming cut 4 bases from V and 5 bases from J; bases unmatched to any gene: 1. CDR3 length: 15 amino acids. The CDR3 sequence: CASSWTSGGGDTQYF. CDR3 sequence (DNA): TGTGCCAGCAGTTGGACTAGCGGGGGGGGAGATACGCAGTATTTT.

CDR3 DNA: TGCGCCAGCAGCTGGAGCTTGGGGTTCCAAGAGACCCAGTACTTC. This encodes CASSWSLGFQETQYF. This chain links TRBV5-1 with TRBJ2-5, with D unresolved. In germline, CDR1 is SGHRS, CDR2 YFSETQ. This CDR3 region has 15 residues. V lost 3 bases and J 1 base, leaving 13 bases between the germline ends.

The V call is TRBV7-9, the J call TRBJ1-2, with D possibly being TRBD1 (5 bases). Germline loops: CDR1 SEHNR, CDR2 FQNEAQ (reference sequence). Deletions cut 4 bases from V and 3 bases from J, with 15 bases between. The CDR3 extends over 15 amino acids. CDR3: CASSSHPGTYYGYTF. CDR3 DNA: TGTGCCAGCAGCTCTCACCCAGGGACCTACTATGGCTACACCTTC.

The rearrangement joins TRBV6-1 to TRBJ1-5; 8 nucleotides line up with TRBD1. V lost 7 bases, J lost 6 bases, and 11 bases stayed unmatched. The CDR3 consists of 15 residues. CDR1 and CDR2 (germline): MNHNS, SASEGT. The CDR3: CASTPGQGAFQPQHF. Written as DNA, the CDR3 is TGTGCCAGCACCCCTGGGCAGGGGGCTTTTCAGCCCCAGCATTTT.

This chain links TRBV6-5 with TRBJ2-7, with TRBD1 identical over 7 bases. J lost 2 bases, V lost 2 bases, and 6 bases had no gene match. Germline V CDR1 and CDR2: MNHEY, SVGAGI. The CDR3 extends over 15 amino acids. The CDR3 reads CASSYESGGTYEQYF. CDR3 DNA sequence: TGTGCCAGCAGTTACGAGTCAGGGGGTACCTACGAGCAGTACTTC.

This sequence joins TRBV18 and TRBJ1-4; TRBD1 matches at 7 bases. Germline CDR1 and CDR2: KGHSH and LQKENI. This CDR3 spans 13 amino acids. The V and J ends lost 3 bases and 6 bases, in that order; junction bases with no gene match: 1. CDR3 loop: CASSPGQYEKLFF. DNA of the CDR3: TGTGCCAGCTCACCGGGACAGTATGAAAAACTGTTTTTT.

The chain links TRBV30 to TRBJ2-6; 7 bases agree with TRBD1. The trim removed 4 bases at V and 0 bases at J, leaving 6 bases unmatched. Germline lookup yields CDR1 GTSNPN and CDR2 SVGIG (reference sequence). This CDR3 has 16 residues. The CDR3: CAWTLAGGSGANVLTF. The CDR3 nucleotides are TGTGCCTGGACCCTTGCAGGGGGCTCTGGGGCCAACGTCCTGACTTTC.

The chain links TRBV5-6 to TRBJ2-7; D gene ambiguous. V was trimmed by 4 bases and J by 10 bases, leaving 15 bases between them. The V gene's germline CDR1 is SGHDT and CDR2 YYEEEE. This CDR3 has 12 residues. CDR3 nucleotides: TGTGCCAGCAGCCCCGACCTCTTCGGTCAGTACTTC. Translating it yields CASSPDLFGQYF.

The chain employs TRBV5-1 and TRBJ2-2; maybe TRBD2 (6 bases). Germline V lookup: CDR1 SGHRS, CDR2 YFSETQ. The ends were cut back, 6 bases at V and 4 bases at J, with 19 bases in the middle. There are 16 residues in the CDR3. The CDR3 sequence is CASNTGGGIITGELFF. CDR3 bases: TGCGCCAGCAACACAGGTGGCGGGATAATCACCGGGGAGCTGTTTTTT.

The rearrangement joins TRBV27 to TRBJ1-1; no firm D call. CDR1 is MNHEY, CDR2 SMNVEV, per germline (reference sequence). V lost 5 bases, J lost 0 bases, and 13 bases lay in between. CDR3 length equals 15 residues. The CDR3 sequence: CASSPAPTVNTEAFF. CDR3 coding DNA: TGTGCCAGCAGTCCCGCACCAACAGTGAACACTGAAGCTTTCTTT.

DNA of the CDR3: TGTGCCAGCTCACCCCTGCCCTTAGGGCTCACTGAAGCTTTCTTT. This translates into CASSPLPLGLTEAFF. The rearrangement joins TRBV18 to TRBJ1-1; no clear D gene. Trimming left V 3 bases short and J 4 bases short, with 15 bases between. The CDR3 consists of 15 residues. Per the germline V gene, CDR1 is KGHSH and CDR2 is LQKENI.

The genes are TRBV5-4 and TRBJ2-7, with 10 bases aligning to TRBD1. With V trimmed by 5 bases and J by 5 bases, 4 bases remained unmatched. Germline values: CDR1 SGHNT, CDR2 YYREEE (reference sequence). This CDR3 contains 13 residues. CDR3 in amino acids: CASRKGQGNEQYF. Written as DNA, the CDR3 is TGTGCCAGCAGAAAGGGACAGGGGAACGAGCAGTACTTC.